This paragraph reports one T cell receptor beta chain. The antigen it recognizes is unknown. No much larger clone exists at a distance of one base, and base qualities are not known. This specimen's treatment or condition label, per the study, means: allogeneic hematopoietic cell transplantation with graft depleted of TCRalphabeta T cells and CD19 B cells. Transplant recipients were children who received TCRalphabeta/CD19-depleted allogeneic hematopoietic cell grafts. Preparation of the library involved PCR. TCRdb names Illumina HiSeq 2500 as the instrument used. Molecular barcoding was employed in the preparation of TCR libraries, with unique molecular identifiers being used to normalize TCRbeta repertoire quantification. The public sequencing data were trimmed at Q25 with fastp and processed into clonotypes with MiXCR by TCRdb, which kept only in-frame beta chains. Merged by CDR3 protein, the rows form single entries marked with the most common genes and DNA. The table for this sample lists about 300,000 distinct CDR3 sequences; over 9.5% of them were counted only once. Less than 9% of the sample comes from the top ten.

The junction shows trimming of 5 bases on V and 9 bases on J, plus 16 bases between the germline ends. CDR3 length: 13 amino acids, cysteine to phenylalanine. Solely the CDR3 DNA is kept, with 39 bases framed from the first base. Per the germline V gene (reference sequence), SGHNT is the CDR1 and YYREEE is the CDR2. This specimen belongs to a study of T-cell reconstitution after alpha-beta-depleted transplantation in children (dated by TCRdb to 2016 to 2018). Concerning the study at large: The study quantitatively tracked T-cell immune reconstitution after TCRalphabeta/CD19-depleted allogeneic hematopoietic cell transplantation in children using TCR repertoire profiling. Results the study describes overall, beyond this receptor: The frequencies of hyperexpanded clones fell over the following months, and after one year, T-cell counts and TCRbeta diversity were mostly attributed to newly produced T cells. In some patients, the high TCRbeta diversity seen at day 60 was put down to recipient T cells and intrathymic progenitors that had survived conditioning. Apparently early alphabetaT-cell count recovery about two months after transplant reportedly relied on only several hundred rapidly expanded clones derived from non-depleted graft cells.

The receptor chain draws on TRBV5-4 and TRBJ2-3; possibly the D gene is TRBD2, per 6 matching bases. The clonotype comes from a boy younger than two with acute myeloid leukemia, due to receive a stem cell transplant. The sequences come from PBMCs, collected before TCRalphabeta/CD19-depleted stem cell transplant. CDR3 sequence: CASRSGTDYTQYF. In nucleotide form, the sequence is TGTGCCAGCAGGTCCGGGACGGACTACACGCAGTATTTT.